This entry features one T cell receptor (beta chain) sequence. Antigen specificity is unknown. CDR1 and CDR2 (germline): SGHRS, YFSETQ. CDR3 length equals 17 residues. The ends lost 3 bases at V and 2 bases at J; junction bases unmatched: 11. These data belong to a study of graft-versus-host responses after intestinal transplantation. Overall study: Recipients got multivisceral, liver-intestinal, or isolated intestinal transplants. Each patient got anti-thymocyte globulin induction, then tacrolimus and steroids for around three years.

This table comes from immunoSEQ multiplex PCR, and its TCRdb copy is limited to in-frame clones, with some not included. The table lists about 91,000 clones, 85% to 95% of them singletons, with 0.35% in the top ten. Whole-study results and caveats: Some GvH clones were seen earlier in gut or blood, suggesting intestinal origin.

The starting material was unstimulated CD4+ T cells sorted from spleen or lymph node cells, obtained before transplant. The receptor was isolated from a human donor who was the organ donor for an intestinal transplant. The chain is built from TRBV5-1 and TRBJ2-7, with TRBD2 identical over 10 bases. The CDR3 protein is CASSSSLSSGRPYEQYF. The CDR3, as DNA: TGCGCCAGCAGCTCCTCTCTGTCTAGCGGGAGACCCTACGAGCAGTACTTC. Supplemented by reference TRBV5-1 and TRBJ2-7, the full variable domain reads KAGVTQTPRYLIKTRGQQVTLSCSPISGHRSVSWYQQTPGQGLQFLFEYFSETQRNKGNFPGRFSGRQFSNSRSEMNVSTLELGDSALYLCASSSSLSSGRPYEQYFGPGTRLTVT.